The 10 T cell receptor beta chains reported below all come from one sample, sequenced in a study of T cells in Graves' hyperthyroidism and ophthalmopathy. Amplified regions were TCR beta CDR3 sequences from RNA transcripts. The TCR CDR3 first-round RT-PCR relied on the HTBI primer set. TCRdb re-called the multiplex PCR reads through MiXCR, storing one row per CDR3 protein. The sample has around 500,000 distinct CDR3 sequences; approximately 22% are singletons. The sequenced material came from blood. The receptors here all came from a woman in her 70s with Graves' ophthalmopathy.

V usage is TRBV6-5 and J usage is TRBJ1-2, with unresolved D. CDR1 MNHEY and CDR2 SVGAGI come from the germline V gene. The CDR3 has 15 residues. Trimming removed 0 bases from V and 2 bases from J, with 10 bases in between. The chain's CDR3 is CASSYSMKRNYGYTF. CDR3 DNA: TGTGCCAGCAGTTACTCGATGAAACGGAACTATGGCTACACCTTC.

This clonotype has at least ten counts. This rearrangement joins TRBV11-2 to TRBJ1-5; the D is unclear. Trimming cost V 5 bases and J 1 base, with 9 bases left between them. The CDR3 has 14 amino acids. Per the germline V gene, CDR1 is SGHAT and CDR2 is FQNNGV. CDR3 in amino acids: CASSRGLSNQPQHF. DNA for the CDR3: TGTGCCAGCAGCCGTGGACTGAGCAATCAGCCCCAGCATTTT.

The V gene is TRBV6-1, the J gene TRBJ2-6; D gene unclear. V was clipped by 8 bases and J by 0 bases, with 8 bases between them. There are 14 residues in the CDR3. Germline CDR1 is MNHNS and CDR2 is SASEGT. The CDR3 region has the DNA TGTGCCAGCCAACCAAGCTCTGGGGCCAACGTCCTGACTTTC. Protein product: CASQPSSGANVLTF.

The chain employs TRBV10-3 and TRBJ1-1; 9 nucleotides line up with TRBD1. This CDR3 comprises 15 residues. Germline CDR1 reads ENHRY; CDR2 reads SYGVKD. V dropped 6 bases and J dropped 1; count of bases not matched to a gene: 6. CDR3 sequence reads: CAIRTGQGKNTEAFF. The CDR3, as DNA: TGTGCCATCAGAACGGGACAGGGTAAGAACACTGAAGCTTTCTTT.

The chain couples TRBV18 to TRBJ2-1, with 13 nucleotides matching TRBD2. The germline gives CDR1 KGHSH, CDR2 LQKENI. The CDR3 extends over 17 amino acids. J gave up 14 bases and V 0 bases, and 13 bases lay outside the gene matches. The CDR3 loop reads CASSPPSATSGGSGKFF. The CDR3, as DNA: TGTGCCAGCTCACCACCTTCGGCGACTAGCGGGGGGTCCGGGAAGTTCTTC. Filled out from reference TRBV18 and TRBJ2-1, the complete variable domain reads NAGVMQNPRHLVRRRGQEARLRCSPMKGHSHVYWYRQLPEEGLKFMVYLQKENIIDESGMPKERFSAEFPKEGPSILRIQQVVRGDSAAYFCASSPPSATSGGSGKFFGPGTRLTVL.

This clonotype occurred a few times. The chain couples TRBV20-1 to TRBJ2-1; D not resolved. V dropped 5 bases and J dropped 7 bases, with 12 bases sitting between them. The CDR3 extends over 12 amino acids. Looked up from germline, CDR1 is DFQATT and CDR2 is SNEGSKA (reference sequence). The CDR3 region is CSAARTSNEQFF. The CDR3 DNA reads TGCAGTGCTGCAAGGACGTCGAATGAGCAGTTCTTC.

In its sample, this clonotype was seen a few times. The CDR3, as DNA: TGTGCCTCCAGTCCGGGGCCTGCCCAAGAGACCCAGTACTTC. Translation: CASSPGPAQETQYF. The V gene is TRBV10-3, the J gene TRBJ2-5; D is tentatively TRBD1 or TRBD2 (5 bases each). Deletions cut 11 bases from V and 1 base from J, with 17 bases between. The V gene's germline CDR1 is ENHRY and CDR2 SYGVKD. This CDR3 region has 14 residues.

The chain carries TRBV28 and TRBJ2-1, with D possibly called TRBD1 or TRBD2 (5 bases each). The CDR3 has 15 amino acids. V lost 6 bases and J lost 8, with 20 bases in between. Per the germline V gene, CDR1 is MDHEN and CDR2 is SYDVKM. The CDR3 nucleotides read TGTGCCAGCAGGTCCGGGGCTAGCCAAGTCGATGAGCAGTTCTTC. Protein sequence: CASRSGASQVDEQFF.

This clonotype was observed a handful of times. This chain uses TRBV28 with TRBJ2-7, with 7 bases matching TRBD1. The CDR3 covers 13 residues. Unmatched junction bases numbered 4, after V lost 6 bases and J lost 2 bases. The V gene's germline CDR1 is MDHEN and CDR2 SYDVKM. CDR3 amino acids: CASRGDRTYEQYF. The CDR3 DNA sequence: TGTGCCAGCAGGGGGGACAGAACCTACGAGCAGTACTTC.

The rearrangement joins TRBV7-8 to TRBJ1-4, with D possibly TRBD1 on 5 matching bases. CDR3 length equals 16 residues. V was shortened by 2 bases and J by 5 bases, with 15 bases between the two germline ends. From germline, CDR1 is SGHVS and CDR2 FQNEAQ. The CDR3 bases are TGTGCCAGCAGCTTACGTCGGGACGTTGGAAATGAAAAACTGTTTTTT. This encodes CASSLRRDVGNEKLFF.